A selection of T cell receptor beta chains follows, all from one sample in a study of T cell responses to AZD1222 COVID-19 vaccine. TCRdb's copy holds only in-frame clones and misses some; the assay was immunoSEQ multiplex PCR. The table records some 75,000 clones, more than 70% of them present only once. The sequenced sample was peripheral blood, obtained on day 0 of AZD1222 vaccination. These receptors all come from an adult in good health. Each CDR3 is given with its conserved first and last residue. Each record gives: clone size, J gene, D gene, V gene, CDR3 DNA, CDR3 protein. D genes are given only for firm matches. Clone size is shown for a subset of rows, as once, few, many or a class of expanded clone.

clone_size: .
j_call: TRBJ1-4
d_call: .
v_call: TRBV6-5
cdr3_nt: TGTGCCAGCGGGATGGCAGCCGAAAAACTGTTTTTT
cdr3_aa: CASGMAAEKLFF

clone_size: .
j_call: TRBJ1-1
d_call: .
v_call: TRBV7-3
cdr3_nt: TGTGCCAGCAGCTTGGGGACCCAGGGCACTGAAGCTTTCTTT
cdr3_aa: CASSLGTQGTEAFF

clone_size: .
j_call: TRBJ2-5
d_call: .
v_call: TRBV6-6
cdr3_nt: TGTGCCAGCAGCCCCCTCCCAGAGACCCAGTACTTC
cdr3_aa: CASSPLPETQYF

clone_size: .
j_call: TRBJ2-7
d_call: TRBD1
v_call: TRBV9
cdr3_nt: TGTGCCAGCAGCGTAGCTACTGGGGGACAGCCCTACGAGCAGTACTTC
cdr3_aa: CASSVATGGQPYEQYF

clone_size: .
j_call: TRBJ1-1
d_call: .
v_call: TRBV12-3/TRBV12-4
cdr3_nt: TGTGCCAGCAGTTTAAAGGGGGAAACTGAAGCTTTCTTT
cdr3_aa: CASSLKGETEAFF

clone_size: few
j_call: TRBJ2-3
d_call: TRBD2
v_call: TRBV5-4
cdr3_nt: TGTGCCAGCAGCAAACGGTTGGCTAGCGGGGGGGATACGCAGTATTTT
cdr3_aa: CASSKRLASGGDTQYF

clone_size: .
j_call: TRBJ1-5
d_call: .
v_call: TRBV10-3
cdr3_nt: TGTGCCATCAGTGAGTCTTCAGGGGTTGGACAGCCCCAGCATTTT
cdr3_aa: CAISESSGVGQPQHF

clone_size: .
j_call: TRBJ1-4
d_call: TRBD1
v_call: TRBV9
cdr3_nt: TGTGCCAGCAGCGTCCGGACAGGGCCGGATGAAAAACTGTTTTTT
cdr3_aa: CASSVRTGPDEKLFF

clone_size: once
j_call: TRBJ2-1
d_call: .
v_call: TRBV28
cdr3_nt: TGTGCCAGCAGTCCCCCGAGAGAGGTTCACATCAATGAGCAGTTCTTC
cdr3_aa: CASSPPREVHINEQFF

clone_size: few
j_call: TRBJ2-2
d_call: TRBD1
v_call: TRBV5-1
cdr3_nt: TGCGCCAGCAGCTTCCAGGGGGCCCCCGGGGAGCTGTTTTTT
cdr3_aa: CASSFQGAPGELFF

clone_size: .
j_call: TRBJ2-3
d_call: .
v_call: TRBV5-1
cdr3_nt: TGCGCCAGCAGCTTGGCCTACGAGGGAGATACGCAGTATTTT
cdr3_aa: CASSLAYEGDTQYF

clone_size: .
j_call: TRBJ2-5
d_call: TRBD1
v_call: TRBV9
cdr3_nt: TGTGCCAGCAGCGTTTGGGACAGGGCCCAAGAGACCCAGTACTTC
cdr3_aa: CASSVWDRAQETQYF

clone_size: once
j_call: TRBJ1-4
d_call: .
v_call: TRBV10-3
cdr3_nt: TGTGCCATCAGTGAAACAGGTTATGGGGTCGGAAAACTGTTTTTT
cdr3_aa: CAISETGYGVGKLFF

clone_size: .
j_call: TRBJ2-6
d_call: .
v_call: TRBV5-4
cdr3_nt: TGTGCCAGCAGCCTCCCAGGCGGATCTGGGGCCAACGTCCTGACTTTC
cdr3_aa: CASSLPGGSGANVLTF

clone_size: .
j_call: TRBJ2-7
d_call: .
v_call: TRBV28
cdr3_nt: TGTGCCAGCAGGGGGGCAGGATTAAACTCCTACGAGCAGTACTTC
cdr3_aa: CASRGAGLNSYEQYF

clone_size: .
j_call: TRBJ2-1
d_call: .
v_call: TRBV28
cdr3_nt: TGTGCCAGCAGTCCCCCGGGGGTCATTGAGAATGAGCAGTTCTTC
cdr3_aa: CASSPPGVIENEQFF

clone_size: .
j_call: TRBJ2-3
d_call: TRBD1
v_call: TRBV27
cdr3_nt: TGTGCCAGCAGTATGGACAGGGGCACAGATACGCAGTATTTT
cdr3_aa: CASSMDRGTDTQYF

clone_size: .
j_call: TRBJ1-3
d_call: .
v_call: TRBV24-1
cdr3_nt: TGTGCCACCAGGCTTTCAAGGACGGTGGAGGTCTCTGGAAACACCATATATTTT
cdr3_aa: CATRLSRTVEVSGNTIYF

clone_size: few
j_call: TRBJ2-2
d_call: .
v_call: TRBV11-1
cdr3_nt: TGTGCCATACCGGGACCAAACACCGGGGAGCTGTTTTTT
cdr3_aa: CAIPGPNTGELFF

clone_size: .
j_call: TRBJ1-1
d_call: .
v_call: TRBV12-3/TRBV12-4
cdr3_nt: TGTGCCAGCAGTTTATCGGGGACCACTGAAGCTTTCTTT
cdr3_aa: CASSLSGTTEAFF

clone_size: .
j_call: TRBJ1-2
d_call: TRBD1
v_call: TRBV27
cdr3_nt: TGTGCCAGCAGTTTAAGGGCAGGGGGGTTTGGCTACACCTTC
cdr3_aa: CASSLRAGGFGYTF

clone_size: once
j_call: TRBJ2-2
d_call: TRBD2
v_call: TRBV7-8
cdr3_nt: TGTGCCAGCAGCCCACACCTTAGCGGGGGGGCCGTCAACACCGGGGAGCTGTTTTTT
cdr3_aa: CASSPHLSGGAVNTGELFF

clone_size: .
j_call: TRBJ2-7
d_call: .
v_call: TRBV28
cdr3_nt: TGTGCCAGCAGTTTCCCGGGAGCAGTCTACGAGCAGTACTTC
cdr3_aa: CASSFPGAVYEQYF

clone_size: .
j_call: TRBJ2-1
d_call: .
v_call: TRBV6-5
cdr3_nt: TGTGCCAGCAGTTATCCGGGACGTGAGCAGTTCTTC
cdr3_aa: CASSYPGREQFF

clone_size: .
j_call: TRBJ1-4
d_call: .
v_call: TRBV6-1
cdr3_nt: TGTGCCAGCAGTGAAGACAGGAGGAATGAAAAACTGTTTTTT
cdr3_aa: CASSEDRRNEKLFF

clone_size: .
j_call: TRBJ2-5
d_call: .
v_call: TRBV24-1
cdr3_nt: TGTGCCACCAGTGAGGGGGGGGCCGGGGAGATGTCGGAGACCCAGTACTTC
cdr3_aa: CATSEGGAGEMSETQYF

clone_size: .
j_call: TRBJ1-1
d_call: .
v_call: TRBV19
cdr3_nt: TGTGCCAGTAGTGCAAATTCCTACCAGGGCGTGGGCACTGAAGCTTTCTTT
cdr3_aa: CASSANSYQGVGTEAFF

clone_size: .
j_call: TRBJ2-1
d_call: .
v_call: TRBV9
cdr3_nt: TGTGCCAGCAGCGTAGATCGGGGGGCCACCTACAATGAGCAGTTCTTC
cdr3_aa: CASSVDRGATYNEQFF

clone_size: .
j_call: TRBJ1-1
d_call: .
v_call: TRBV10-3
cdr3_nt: TGTGCCAGTAGTGACGATTATAGGGCTGAAGCTTTCTTT
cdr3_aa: CASSDDYRAEAFF

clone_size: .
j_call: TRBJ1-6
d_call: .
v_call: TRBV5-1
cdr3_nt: TGCGCCAGCAGCTTTAGGGGAGGGATTGATTCACCCCTCCACTTT
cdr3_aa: CASSFRGGIDSPLHF

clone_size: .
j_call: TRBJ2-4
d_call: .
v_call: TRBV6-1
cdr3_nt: TGTGCCAGCAGTGAAGCCACTGGGAGGCAAGCCAAAAACATTCAGTACTTC
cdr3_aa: CASSEATGRQAKNIQYF

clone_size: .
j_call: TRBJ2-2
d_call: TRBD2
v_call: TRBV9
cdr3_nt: TGTGCCAGCAGCGCTGGACTAGCTCCCGGGGAGCTGTTTTTT
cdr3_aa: CASSAGLAPGELFF

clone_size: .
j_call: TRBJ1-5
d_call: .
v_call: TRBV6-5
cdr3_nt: TGTGCCAGCAGTTACTCTGGCAGCCCCAATCAGCCCCAGCATTTT
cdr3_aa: CASSYSGSPNQPQHF

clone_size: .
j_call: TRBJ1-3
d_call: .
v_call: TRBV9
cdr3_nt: TGTGCCAGCAGCGTAGCGACAGGTTCTGGAAACACCATATATTTT
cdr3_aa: CASSVATGSGNTIYF

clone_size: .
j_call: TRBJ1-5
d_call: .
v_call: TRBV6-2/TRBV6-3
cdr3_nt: TGTGCCAGCAGTTACGTCGGGAGGGGCTACAATCAGCCCCAGCATTTT
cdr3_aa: CASSYVGRGYNQPQHF

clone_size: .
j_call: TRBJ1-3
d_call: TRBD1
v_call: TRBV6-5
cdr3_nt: TGTGCCCGCGACAGGGCTGGAAACACCATATATTTT
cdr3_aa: CARDRAGNTIYF

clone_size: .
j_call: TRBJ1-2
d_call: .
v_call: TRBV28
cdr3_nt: TGTGCCAGCAGTCTTGGGTGGGGACGGGGCTACACCTTC
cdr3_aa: CASSLGWGRGYTF

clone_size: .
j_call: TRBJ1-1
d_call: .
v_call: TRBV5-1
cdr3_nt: TGCGCCAGCAGCTTGACCCGGAGGAGCACTGAAGCTTTCTTT
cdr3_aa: CASSLTRRSTEAFF

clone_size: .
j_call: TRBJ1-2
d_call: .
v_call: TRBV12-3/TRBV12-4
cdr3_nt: TGTGCCAGCAGTCCGCAGGGATATGGCTACACCTTC
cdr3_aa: CASSPQGYGYTF

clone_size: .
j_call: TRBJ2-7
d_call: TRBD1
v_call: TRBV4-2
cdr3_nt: TGTGCCAGCAGCCAGGTTTGGGACAGCTCCTACGAGCAGTACTTC
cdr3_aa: CASSQVWDSSYEQYF

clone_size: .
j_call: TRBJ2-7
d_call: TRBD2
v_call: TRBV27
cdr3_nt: TGTGCCAGCAGTCCAACTGGGGGGAGGGGAGGATACGAGCAGTACTTC
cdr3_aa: CASSPTGGRGGYEQYF

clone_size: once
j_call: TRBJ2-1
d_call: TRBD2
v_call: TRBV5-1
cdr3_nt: TGCGCCAGCAGCCTCGGTTTAGCGGGAGTTAACAATGAGCAGTTCTTC
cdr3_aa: CASSLGLAGVNNEQFF

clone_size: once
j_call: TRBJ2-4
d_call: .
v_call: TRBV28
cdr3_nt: TGTGCCAGCAGGGCAAACATTCAGTACTTC
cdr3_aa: CASRANIQYF

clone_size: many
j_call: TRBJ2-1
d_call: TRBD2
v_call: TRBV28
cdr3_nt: TGTGCCAGCACCCCGACTAGCGGGAGTCCGCGAGGTGAGCAGTTCTTC
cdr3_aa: CASTPTSGSPRGEQFF

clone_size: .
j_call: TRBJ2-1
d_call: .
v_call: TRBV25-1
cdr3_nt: TGTGCCAGCAGGCCGGCAGGGGATGTCGATGAGCAGTTCTTC
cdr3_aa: CASRPAGDVDEQFF

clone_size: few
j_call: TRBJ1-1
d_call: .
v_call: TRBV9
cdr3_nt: TGTGCCAGCAGCGCAGATAAAGGAGGGAACACTGAAGCTTTCTTT
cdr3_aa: CASSADKGGNTEAFF

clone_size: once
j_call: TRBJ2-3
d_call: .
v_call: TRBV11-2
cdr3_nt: TGTGCCAGCAGCTTCGGACTCCAACCGACGCAGTATTTT
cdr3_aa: CASSFGLQPTQYF

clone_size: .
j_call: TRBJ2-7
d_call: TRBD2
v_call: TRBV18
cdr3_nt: TGTGCCAGCTCCCCAGCGGGGGGGTCGCCGTACTTC
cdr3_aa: CASSPAGGSPYF

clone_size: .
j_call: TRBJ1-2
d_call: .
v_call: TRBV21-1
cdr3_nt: TGTGCCAGCAGTATGGGGAGCGGCCACTATGGCTACACCTTC
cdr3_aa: CASSMGSGHYGYTF

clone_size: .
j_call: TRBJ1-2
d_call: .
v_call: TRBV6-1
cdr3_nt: TGTGCCAGCAGTGAAGTAGGGAGAATCGGCTACACCTTC
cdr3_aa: CASSEVGRIGYTF

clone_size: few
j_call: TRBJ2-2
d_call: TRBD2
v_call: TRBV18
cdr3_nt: TGTGCCAGCTCACGGGGACTAGCGGGAGTGAACACCGGGGAGCTGTTTTTT
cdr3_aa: CASSRGLAGVNTGELFF

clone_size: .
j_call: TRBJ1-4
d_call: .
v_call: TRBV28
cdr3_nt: TGTGCCAGCAGTTTCCAGGGAGGGAATGAAAAACTGTTTTTT
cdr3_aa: CASSFQGGNEKLFF

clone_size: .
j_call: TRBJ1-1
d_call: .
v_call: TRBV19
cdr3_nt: TGTGCCAGTACCAATAGACCCCCGGACACTGAAGCTTTCTTT
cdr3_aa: CASTNRPPDTEAFF

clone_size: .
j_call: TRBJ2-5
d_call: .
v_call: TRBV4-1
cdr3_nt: TGCGCCAGCAGCCAAGTTGCAGGGGCAGAGACCCAGTACTTC
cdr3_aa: CASSQVAGAETQYF

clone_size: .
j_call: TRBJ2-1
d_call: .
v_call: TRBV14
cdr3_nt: TGTGCCAGCAGCCTCGTCAGGGCAATATCCAATGAGCAGTTCTTC
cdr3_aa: CASSLVRAISNEQFF

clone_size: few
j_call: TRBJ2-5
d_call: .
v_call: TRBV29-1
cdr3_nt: TGCAGCGTTGATTCCCAGGGCGAGACCCAGTACTTC
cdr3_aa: CSVDSQGETQYF